The 6 T cell receptor beta chains listed next were all sequenced from one sample in a study of T cell responses to AZD1222 COVID-19 vaccine (dated by TCRdb to the early 2020s). Reading the label with the study, this specimen's time point is: baseline before first vaccination. Library prep was done by the immunoSEQ multiplex PCR assay. TCRdb provides this immuneACCESS table in a form limited to in-frame rearrangements. Some clones are lacking; in checked studies, under half of them reflect an unresolved V gene, and why the rest are absent is not known. This sample lists approximately 180,000 clones; 85% to 95% were detected once. The top ten clonotypes cover roughly 10% of the sample. The sequencing here drew on peripheral blood, taken on day 0 of AZD1222 vaccination. The receptors here all came from an adult in good health.

This clone showed up just once. The chain uses TRBV9 and TRBJ1-5; TRBD1 matches 10 bases. Germline values: CDR1 SGDLS, CDR2 YYNGEE. V dropped 4 bases and J dropped 5; count of bases not matched to a gene: 6. This CDR3 region has 15 residues. The CDR3 region has the DNA TGTGCCAGCAGCTTGACAGGGGGCGCGGATCAGCCCCAGCATTTT. Its translation is CASSLTGGADQPQHF.

This chain connects TRBV18 to TRBJ2-7; maybe TRBD2 (6 bases). Germline lookup yields CDR1 KGHSH and CDR2 LQKENI. Trimming pared 3 bases from V and 2 bases from J, leaving 14 bases between. This CDR3 is 15 amino acids long. This chain's CDR3 is CASSPTQGLTYEQYF. The CDR3 bases are TGTGCCAGCTCACCGACCCAGGGACTTACCTACGAGCAGTACTTC.

This chain connects TRBV5-6 to TRBJ1-4, with a tentative D call TRBD1 (5 bases). Germline V lookup: CDR1 SGHDT, CDR2 YYEEEE. V was shortened by 4 bases and J by 2 bases, with 12 bases between the two germline ends. This CDR3 is built from 15 residues. This CDR3 reads CASSREGTTNEKLFF. CDR3 in DNA: TGTGCCAGCAGCCGGGAGGGGACTACTAATGAAAAACTGTTTTTT.

The CDR3 bases are TGTGCCGGAGGCGACAGCCCGAACACTGAAGCTTTCTTT. Its protein is CAGGDSPNTEAFF. The chain combines TRBV7-8 with TRBJ1-1; D possibly corresponds to TRBD1 (5 bases). This CDR3 is built from 13 residues. Trimming stripped 11 bases from V and 1 base from J, with 14 bases between. Germline V lookup: CDR1 SGHVS, CDR2 FQNEAQ.

This clone has just a few counts. The V call is TRBV19, the J call TRBJ2-1; D remains ambiguous. The CDR3 sequence is 13 residues long. Germline values: CDR1 LNHDA, CDR2 SQIVND (reference sequence). Trimming left V 6 bases short and J 6 bases short, with 12 bases between. The DNA for the CDR3 is TGTGCCAGTAGCACTGGCCGGACCAATGAGCAGTTCTTC. It is translated as CASSTGRTNEQFF.

The rearrangement joins TRBV29-1 to TRBJ2-7; 7 bases are a match to TRBD2. CDR1 is SQVTM, CDR2 ANQGSEA, per germline. Trimming at V came to 8 bases and at J to 5 bases, leaving 12 bases not matched to a gene. The CDR3 spans 13 residues. DNA for the CDR3: TGCAGCTCGAGGGCGGGAGCAAGCAACGAGCAGTACTTC. This translates into CSSRAGASNEQYF.